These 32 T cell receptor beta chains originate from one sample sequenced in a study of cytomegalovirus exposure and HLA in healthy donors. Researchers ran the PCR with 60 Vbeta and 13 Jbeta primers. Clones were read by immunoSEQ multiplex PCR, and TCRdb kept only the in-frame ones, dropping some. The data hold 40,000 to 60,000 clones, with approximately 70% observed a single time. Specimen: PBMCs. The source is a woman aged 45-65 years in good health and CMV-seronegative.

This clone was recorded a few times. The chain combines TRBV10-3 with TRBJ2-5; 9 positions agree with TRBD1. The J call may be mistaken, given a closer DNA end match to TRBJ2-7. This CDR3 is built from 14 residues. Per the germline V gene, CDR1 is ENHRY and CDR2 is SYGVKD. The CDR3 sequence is CAIGGQGSRPEQYF. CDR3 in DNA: TGTGCCATCGGGGGACAGGGATCCCGCCCCGAGCAGTACTTC.

The CDR3 nucleotides read TGTGCCAGCAGCGACTATTCCTCTAACACCGGGGAGCTGTTTTTT. The encoded protein is CASSDYSSNTGELFF. The chain has TRBV27 and TRBJ2-2; possibly TRBD2 for D (5 bases). V was cut by 6 bases and J by 2 bases, with 13 bases left in between. Germline CDR1 reads MNHEY; CDR2 reads SMNVEV (reference sequence). The CDR3 has 15 residues.

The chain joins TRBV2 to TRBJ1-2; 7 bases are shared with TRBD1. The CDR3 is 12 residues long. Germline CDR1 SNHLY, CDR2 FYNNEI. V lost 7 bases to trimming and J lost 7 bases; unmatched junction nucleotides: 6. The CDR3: CASMSRGTGYTF. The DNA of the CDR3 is TGTGCCAGCATGAGCAGGGGGACTGGCTACACCTTC.

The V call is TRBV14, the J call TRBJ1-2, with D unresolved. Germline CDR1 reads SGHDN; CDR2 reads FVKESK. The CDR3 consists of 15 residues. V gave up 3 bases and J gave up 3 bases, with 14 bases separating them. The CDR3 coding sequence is TGTGCCAGCAGCCATCCAGGTTCAGGTGACTATGGCTACACCTTC. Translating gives CASSHPGSGDYGYTF.

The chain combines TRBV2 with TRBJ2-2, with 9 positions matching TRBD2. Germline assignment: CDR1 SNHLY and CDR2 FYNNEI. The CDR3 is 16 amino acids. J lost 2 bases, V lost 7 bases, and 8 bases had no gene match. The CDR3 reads CASIKRGASNTGELFF. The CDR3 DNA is TGTGCCAGCATTAAGCGGGGGGCCTCAAACACCGGGGAGCTGTTTTTT.

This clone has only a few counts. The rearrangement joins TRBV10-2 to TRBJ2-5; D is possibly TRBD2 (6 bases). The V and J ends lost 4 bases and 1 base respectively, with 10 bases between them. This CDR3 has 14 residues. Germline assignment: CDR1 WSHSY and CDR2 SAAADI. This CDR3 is CASSGGDGQETQYF. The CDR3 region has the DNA TGCGCCAGCAGTGGGGGGGACGGCCAAGAGACCCAGTACTTC.

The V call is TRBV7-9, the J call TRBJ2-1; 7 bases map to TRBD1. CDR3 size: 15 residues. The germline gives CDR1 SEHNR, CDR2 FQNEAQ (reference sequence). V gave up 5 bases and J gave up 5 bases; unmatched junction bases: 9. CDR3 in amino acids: CASSLTGTAHNEQFF. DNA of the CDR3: TGTGCCAGCAGCCTTACCGGGACAGCACACAATGAGCAGTTCTTC.

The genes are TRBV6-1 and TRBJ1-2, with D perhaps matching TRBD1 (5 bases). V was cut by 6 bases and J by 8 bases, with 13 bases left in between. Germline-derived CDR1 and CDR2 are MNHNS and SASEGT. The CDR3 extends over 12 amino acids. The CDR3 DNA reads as TGTGCCAGCAGGATGGGGGAGGTGGGCTACACCTTC. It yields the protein CASRMGEVGYTF.

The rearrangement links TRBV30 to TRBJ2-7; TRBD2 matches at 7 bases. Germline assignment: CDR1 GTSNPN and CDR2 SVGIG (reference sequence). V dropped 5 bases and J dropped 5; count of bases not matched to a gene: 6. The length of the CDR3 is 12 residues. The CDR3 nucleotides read TGTGCCTGGGACCCAGGGACTAACGAGCAGTACTTC. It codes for CAWDPGTNEQYF.

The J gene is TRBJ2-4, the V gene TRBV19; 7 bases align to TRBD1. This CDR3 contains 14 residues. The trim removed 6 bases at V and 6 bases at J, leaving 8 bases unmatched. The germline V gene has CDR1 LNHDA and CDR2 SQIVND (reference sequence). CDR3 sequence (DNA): TGTGCCAGTAGGAGCACAGGGGTCGGAAACATTCAGTACTTC. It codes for CASRSTGVGNIQYF.

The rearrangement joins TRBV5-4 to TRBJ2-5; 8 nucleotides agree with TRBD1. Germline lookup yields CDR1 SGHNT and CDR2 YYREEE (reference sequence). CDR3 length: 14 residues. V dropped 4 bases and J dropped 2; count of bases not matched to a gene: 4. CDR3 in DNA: TGTGCCAGCAGCGCGGGACAGGCACAAGAGACCCAGTACTTC. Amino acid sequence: CASSAGQAQETQYF.

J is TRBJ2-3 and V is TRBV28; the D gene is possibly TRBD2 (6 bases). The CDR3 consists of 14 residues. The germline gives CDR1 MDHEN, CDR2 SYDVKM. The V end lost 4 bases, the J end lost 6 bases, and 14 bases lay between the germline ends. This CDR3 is CASSYPGVGDTQYF. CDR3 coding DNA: TGTGCCAGCAGTTATCCGGGAGTGGGGGATACGCAGTATTTT.

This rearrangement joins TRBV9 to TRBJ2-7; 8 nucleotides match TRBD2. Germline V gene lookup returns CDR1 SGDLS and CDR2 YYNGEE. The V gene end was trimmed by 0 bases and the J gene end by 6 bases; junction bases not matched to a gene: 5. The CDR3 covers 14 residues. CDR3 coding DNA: TGTGCCAGCAGCGTAGGTCGGGAGGGGCGCGAGCAGTACTTC. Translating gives CASSVGREGREQYF. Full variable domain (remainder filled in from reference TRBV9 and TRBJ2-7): DSGVTQTPKHLITATGQRVTLRCSPRSGDLSVYWYQQSLDQGLQFLIQYYNGEERAKGNILERFSAQQFPDLHSELNLSSLELGDSALYFCASSVGREGREQYFGPGTRLTVT.

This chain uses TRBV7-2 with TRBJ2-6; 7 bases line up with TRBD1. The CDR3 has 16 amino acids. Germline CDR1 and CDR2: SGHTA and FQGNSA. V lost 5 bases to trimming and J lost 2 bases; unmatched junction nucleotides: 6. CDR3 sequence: CASSPEGATGANVLTF. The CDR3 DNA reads TGTGCCAGCAGCCCAGAGGGGGCCACTGGGGCCAACGTCCTGACTTTC.

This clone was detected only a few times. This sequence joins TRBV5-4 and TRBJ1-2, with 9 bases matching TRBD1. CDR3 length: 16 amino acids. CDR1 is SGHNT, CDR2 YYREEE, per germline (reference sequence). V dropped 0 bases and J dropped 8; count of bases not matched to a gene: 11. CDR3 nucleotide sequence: TGTGCCAGCAGCTTGGCCGCGGGACAGGGCCCTGTGGGCTACACCTTC. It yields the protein CASSLAAGQGPVGYTF.

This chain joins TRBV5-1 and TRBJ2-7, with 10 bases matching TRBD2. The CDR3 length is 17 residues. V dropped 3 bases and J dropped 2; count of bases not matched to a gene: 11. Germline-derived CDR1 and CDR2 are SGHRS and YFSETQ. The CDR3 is CASSSSLTSGATYEQYF. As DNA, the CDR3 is TGCGCCAGCAGCTCCTCCCTCACTAGCGGGGCTACCTACGAGCAGTACTTC.

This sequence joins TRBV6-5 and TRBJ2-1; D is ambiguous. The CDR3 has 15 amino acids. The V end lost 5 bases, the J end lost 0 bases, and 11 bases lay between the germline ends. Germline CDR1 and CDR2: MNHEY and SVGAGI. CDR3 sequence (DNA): TGTGCCAGCAGTCCTCCCGCCAGCTCCTACAATGAGCAGTTCTTC. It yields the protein CASSPPASSYNEQFF.

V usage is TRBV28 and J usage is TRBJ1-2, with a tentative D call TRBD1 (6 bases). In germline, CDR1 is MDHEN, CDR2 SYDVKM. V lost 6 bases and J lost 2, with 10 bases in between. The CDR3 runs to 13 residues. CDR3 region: CASRQQGNYGYTF. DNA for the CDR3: TGTGCCAGCAGACAGCAGGGGAACTATGGCTACACCTTC.

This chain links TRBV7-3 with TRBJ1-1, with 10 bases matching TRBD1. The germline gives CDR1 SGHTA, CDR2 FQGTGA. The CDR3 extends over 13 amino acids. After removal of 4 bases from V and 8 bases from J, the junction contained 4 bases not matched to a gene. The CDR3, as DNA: TGTGCCAGCAGCTCGGACAGGGGGGTGGAAGCTTTCTTT. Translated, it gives CASSSDRGVEAFF.

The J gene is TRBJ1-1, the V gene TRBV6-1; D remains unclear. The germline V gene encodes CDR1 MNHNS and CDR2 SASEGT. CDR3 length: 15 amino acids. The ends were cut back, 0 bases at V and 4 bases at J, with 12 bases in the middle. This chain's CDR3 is CASSEAWRARTEAFF. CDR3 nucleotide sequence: TGTGCCAGCAGTGAAGCTTGGAGGGCCCGCACTGAAGCTTTCTTT.

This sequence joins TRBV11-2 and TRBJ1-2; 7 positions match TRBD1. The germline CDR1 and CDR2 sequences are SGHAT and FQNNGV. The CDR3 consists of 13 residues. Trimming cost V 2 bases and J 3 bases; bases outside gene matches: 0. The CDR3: CASSLQGDYGYTF. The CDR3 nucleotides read TGTGCCAGCAGCTTACAGGGGGACTATGGCTACACCTTC. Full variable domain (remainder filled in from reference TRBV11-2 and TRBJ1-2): EAGVAQSPRYKIIEKRQSVAFWCNPISGHATLYWYQQILGQGPKLLIQFQNNGVVDDSQLPKDRFSAERLKGVDSTLKIQPAKLEDSAVYLCASSLQGDYGYTFGSGTRLTVV.

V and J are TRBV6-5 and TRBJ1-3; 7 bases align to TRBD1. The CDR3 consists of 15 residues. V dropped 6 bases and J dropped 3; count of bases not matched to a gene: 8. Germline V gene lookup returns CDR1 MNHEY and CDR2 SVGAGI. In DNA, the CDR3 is TGTGCCAGCAGCCACGGGTCAGGGGGTGGAAACACCATATATTTT. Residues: CASSHGSGGGNTIYF.

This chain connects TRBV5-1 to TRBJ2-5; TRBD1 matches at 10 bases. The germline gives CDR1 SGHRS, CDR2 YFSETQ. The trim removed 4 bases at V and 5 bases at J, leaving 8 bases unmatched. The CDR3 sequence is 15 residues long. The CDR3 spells CASSPQGTGEETQYF. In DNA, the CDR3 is TGCGCCAGCAGCCCACAAGGGACAGGGGAGGAGACCCAGTACTTC.

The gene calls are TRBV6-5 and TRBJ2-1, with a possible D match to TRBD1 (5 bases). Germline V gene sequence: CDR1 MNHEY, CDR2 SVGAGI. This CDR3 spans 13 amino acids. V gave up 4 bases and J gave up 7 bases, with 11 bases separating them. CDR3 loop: CASSSMQGNEQFF. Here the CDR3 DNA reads TGTGCCAGCAGTTCCATGCAGGGAAATGAGCAGTTCTTC.

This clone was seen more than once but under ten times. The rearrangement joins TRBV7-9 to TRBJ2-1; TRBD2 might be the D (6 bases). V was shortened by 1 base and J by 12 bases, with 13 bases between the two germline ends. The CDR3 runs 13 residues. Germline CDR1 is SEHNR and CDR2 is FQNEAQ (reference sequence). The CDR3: CASSLVEGQMQFF. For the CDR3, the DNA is TGTGCCAGCAGCTTAGTGGAGGGGCAAATGCAGTTCTTC. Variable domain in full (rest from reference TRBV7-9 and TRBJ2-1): DTGVSQNPRHKITKRGQNVTFRCDPISEHNRLYWYRQTLGQGPEFLTYFQNEAQLEKSRLLSDRFSAERPKGSFSTLEIQRTEQGDSAMYLCASSLVEGQMQFFGPGTRLTVL.

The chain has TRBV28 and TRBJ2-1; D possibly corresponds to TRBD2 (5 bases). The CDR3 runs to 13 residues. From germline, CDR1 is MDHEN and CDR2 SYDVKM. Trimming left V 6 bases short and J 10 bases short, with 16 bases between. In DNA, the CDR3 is TGTGCCAGCAGCACCCCCGCCGGGATCGAGCAGTTCTTC. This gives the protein CASSTPAGIEQFF.

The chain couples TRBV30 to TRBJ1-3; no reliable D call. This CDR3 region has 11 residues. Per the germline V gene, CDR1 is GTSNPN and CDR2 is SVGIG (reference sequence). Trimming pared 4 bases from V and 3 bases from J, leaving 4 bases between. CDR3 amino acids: CAWTVGNTIYF. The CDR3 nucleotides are TGTGCCTGGACAGTTGGAAACACCATATATTTT.

The chain's CDR3 is CASRREGLGEQFF. In DNA form, the CDR3 reads TGCGCCAGCAGGAGGGAGGGCCTGGGGGAGCAGTTCTTC. V usage is TRBV10-2 and J usage is TRBJ2-1; 7 nucleotides agree with TRBD2. The CDR3 consists of 13 residues. V was pared by 6 bases and J by 10 bases, with 9 bases of the junction left unmatched. Germline CDR1 and CDR2: WSHSY and SAAADI.

The CDR3 loop is CASSPPTGNYGYTF. CDR3 coding DNA: TGTGCCAGCAGCCCACCGACAGGGAACTATGGCTACACCTTC. This rearrangement joins TRBV7-8 to TRBJ1-2; 7 bases agree with TRBD1. Germline values: CDR1 SGHVS, CDR2 FQNEAQ. J lost 2 bases, V lost 5 bases, and 5 bases had no gene match. This CDR3 contains 14 residues.

The CDR3 DNA is TGTGCCAGCAGCCCTGGACTAGTGCCTGAGCAGTTCTTC. Translating it yields CASSPGLVPEQFF. V is TRBV14 and J is TRBJ2-1; 7 nucleotides line up with TRBD2. Germline CDR1 is SGHDN and CDR2 is FVKESK. The CDR3 loop spans 13 amino acids. Trimming removed 4 bases from V and 9 bases from J; junction bases left unmatched: 6.

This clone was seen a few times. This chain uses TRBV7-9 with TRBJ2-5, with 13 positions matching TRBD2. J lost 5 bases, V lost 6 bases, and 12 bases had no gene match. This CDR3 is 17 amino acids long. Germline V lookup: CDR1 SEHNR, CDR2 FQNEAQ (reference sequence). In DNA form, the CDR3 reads TGTGCCAGCAGTTCTATCAGGACTAGCGGGGGCTCGGAGACCCAGTACTTC. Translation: CASSSIRTSGGSETQYF.

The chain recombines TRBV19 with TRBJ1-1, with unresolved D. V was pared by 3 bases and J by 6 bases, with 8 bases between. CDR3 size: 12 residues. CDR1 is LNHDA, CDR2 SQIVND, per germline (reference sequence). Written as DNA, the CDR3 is TGTGCCAGTAGTATTCCCCCTGCTGAAGCTTTCTTT. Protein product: CASSIPPAEAFF. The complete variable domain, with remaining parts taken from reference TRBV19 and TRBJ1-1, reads DGGITQSPKYLFRKEGQNVTLSCEQNLNHDAMYWYRQDPGQGLRLIYYSQIVNDFQKGDIAEGYSVSREKKESFPLTVTSAQKNPTAFYLCASSIPPAEAFFGQGTRLTVV.